One T cell receptor (beta chain) is described in this entry. This specimen comes from a study of blood T cells in healthy people across ages. Combining a sample-barcoded 5' primer with a J-beta primer mix, a second PCR ran for about 7 to 11 cycles. TCRdb redid the calling of the 5' RACE reads with MiXCR, one entry per CDR3 protein. The data show a few hundred thousand distinct CDR3 sequences, about 28% seen once. Another study also made use of these data, one on T cells of mothers and their children.

The source is a boy aged 2-15 years in good health. Input material: blood.

In DNA form, the CDR3 reads TGTGCCAGCAGCAGGGGGCGCGGCACAGATACGCAGTATTTT. It yields the protein CASSRGRGTDTQYF. The V gene is TRBV6-5, the J gene TRBJ2-3; 8 bases match TRBD1. Trimming at V came to 6 bases and at J to 1 base, leaving 3 bases not matched to a gene. The CDR3 sequence is 14 residues long. Germline V CDR1 and CDR2: MNHEY, SVGAGI.